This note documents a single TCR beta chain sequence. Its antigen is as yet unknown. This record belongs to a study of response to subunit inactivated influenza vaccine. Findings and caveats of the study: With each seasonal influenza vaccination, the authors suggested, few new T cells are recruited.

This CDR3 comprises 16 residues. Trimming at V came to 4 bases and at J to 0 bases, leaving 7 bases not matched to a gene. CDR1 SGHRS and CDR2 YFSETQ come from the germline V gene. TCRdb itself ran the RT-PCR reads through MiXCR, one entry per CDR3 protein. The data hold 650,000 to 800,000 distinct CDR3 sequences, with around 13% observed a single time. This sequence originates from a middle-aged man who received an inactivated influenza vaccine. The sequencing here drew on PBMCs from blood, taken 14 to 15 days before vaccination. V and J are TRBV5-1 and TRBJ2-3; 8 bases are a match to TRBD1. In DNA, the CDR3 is TGCGCCAGCAGCCCGCAAGGACAGGGTAGCACAGATACGCAGTATTTT. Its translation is CASSPQGQGSTDTQYF. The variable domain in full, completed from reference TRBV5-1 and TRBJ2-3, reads KAGVTQTPRYLIKTRGQQVTLSCSPISGHRSVSWYQQTPGQGLQFLFEYFSETQRNKGNFPGRFSGRQFSNSRSEMNVSTLELGDSALYLCASSPQGQGSTDTQYFGPGTRLTVL.